A single sample is the source of the 2 T cell receptor beta chains below, sequenced in a study of shared clonotypes between healthy human individuals. The assay was immunoSEQ multiplex PCR, and TCRdb's table has in-frame clones only and misses some. The sample includes 2 million to 2.5 million clones, approximately 95% of them seen just once. Sequenced material: naive CD4+ T cells sorted from blood. Subset reported: CD45RA+ positively selected. The receptors derive from a man aged 18 to 30 in good health.

The chain carries TRBV11-2 and TRBJ2-5; D is unclear. The CDR3 consists of 14 residues. V lost 3 bases and J 5 bases, leaving 13 bases between the germline ends. CDR1 SGHAT and CDR2 FQNNGV come from the germline V gene. The chain's CDR3 is CASSLGKALETQYF. As DNA, the CDR3 is TGTGCCAGCAGCTTGGGGAAGGCCCTGGAGACCCAGTACTTC.

The V gene is TRBV20-1, the J gene TRBJ1-5; a weak D match, TRBD1 (6 bases). Germline V lookup: CDR1 DFQATT, CDR2 SNEGSKA (reference sequence). The CDR3 has 11 residues. Trimming pared 3 bases from V and 14 bases from J, leaving 14 bases between. CDR3 bases: TGCAGTGCTAGTTTGGCCGGGGGCGAGCATTTT. The encoded protein is CSASLAGGEHF.